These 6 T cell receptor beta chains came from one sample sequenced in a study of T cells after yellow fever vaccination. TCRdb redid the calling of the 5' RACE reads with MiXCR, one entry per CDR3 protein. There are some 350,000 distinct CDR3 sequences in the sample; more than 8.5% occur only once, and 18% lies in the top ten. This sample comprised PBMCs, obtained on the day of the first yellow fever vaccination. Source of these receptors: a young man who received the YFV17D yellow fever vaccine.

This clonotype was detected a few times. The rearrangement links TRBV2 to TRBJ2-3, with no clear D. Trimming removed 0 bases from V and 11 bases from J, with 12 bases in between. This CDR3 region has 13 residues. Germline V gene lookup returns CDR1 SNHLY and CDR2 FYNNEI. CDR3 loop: CASSEAPRVRQYF. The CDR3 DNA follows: TGTGCCAGCAGTGAAGCGCCTAGAGTGCGGCAGTATTTT.

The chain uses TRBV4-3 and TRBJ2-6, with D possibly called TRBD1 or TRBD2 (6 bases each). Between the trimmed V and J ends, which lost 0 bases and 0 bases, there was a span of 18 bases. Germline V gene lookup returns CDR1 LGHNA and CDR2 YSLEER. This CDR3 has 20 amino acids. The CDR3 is CASSQEAGGGMGSGANVLTF. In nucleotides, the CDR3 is TGCGCCAGCAGCCAAGAAGCAGGAGGGGGGATGGGCTCTGGGGCCAACGTCCTGACTTTC.

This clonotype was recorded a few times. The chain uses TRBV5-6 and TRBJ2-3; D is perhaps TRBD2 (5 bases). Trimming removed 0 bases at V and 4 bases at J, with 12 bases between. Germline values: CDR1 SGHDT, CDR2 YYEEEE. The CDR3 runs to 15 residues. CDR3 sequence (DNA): TGTGCCAGCAGCTTGGTCGGGAACTCGGCAGATACGCAGTATTTT. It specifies CASSLVGNSADTQYF.

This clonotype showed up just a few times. The CDR3 sequence is CASRSDFNSGANVLTF. CDR3 DNA sequence: TGCGCCAGCAGGTCAGACTTCAACTCTGGGGCCAACGTCCTGACTTTC. The chain employs TRBV10-2 and TRBJ2-6; no firm D call. The CDR3 is 16 amino acids. Germline values: CDR1 WSHSY, CDR2 SAAADI. V was trimmed by 6 bases and J by 0 bases, leaving 12 bases between them.

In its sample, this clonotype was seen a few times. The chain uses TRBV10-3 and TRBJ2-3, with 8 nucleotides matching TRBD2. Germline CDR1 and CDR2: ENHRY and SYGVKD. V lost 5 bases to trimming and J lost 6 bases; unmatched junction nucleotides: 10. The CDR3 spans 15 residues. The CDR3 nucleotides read TGTGCCATCAGTCCAAGCGGGGGTCGGATTGATACGCAGTATTTT. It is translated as CAISPSGGRIDTQYF.

The CDR3 sequence: CASSEGDRYEQYV. CDR3 sequence (DNA): TGTGCCAGCAGCGAAGGGGACAGATACGAGCAGTACGTC. The rearrangement links TRBV21-1 to TRBJ2-7; the D call TRBD1 from the table was never checked on the DNA. TRBV21-1 is marked as a pseudogene. This CDR3 has 13 amino acids.